Shown below are 28 T cell receptor beta chains from a single sample sequenced in a study of glioma-infiltrating T cells after dendritic cell vaccination. Using immunoSEQ multiplex PCR, the repertoire was profiled, and TCRdb retains in-frame clones only, with some absent. The table lists fewer than 70,000 clones, about 84% of them singletons. Time point reported: after dendritic cell vaccination, including at tumor progression/relapse. Specimen: blood, collected after dendritic cell vaccination. The receptors were gathered from a human donor with glioblastoma.

The chain combines TRBV10-3 with TRBJ2-5; the D is unclear. This CDR3 has 11 amino acids. Germline V gives CDR1 ENHRY, CDR2 SYGVKD. V shed 3 bases and J shed 4 bases, with 3 bases lying between them. This CDR3 reads CAISDSETQYF. CDR3 nucleotide sequence: TGTGCCATCAGTGACTCAGAGACCCAGTACTTC.

This chain connects TRBV29-1 to TRBJ2-7, with a possible D match to TRBD1 (5 bases). The V gene's germline CDR1 is SQVTM and CDR2 ANQGSEA. Trimming left V 7 bases short and J 2 bases short, with 15 bases between. This CDR3 is 13 amino acids long. The CDR3 protein is CSATIGDTYEQYF. The DNA of the CDR3 is TGCAGCGCGACCATAGGGGATACCTACGAGCAGTACTTC.

In DNA form, the CDR3 reads TGTGCCAGCAGTTCAGGGGGCTCGTACGAGCAGTACTTC. Amino acids: CASSSGGSYEQYF. The J gene is TRBJ2-7, the V gene TRBV6-5, with 8 bases aligning to TRBD1. Looked up from germline, CDR1 is MNHEY and CDR2 is SVGAGI. V was clipped by 4 bases and J by 4 bases; unmatched bases: 3. The CDR3 totals 13 residues.

Worth noting for this clone: Other DNA sequences in the same sample also yield this CDR3. J is TRBJ1-6 and V is TRBV11-2; 12 bases match TRBD1. V shed 2 bases, J shed 4 bases, and the junction held 6 bases outside the gene matches. The CDR3 is 18 residues long. CDR1 SGHAT and CDR2 FQNNGV come from the germline V gene. CDR3 nucleotide sequence: TGTGCCAGCAGCTTACTTGTGGGACAGGGGGCTTATAATTCACCCCTCCACTTT. Its protein is CASSLLVGQGAYNSPLHF.

V gene TRBV28 combines with J gene TRBJ2-6; D gene unclear. Germline V CDR1 and CDR2: MDHEN, SYDVKM. Trimming left V 2 bases short and J 0 bases short, with 8 bases between. This CDR3 is 16 amino acids long. The chain's CDR3 is CASSLLEPSGANVLTF. The CDR3, as DNA: TGTGCCAGCAGTTTACTGGAGCCCTCTGGGGCCAACGTCCTGACTTTC.

The V call is TRBV27, the J call TRBJ1-1; D remains ambiguous. CDR3 size: 14 residues. With 4 bases removed from V and 0 bases from J, the gap between germline ends came to 9 bases. In germline, CDR1 is MNHEY, CDR2 SMNVEV (reference sequence). CDR3 bases: TGTGCCAGCAGTTATGGCAACATGAACACTGAAGCTTTCTTT. Its protein product is CASSYGNMNTEAFF.

With respect to this clone: At one end the junction does not follow the germline gene, possibly because of a read error. This rearrangement joins TRBV7-7 to TRBJ2-2, with D possibly being TRBD2 (6 bases). Looked up from germline, CDR1 is SSHAT and CDR2 is FNYEAQ (reference sequence). The CDR3 totals 13 residues. DNA for the CDR3: TGTGCTAGCAGCCCCCTAGCGACCGGGGAGCTGTTTTTT. This translates into CASSPLATGELFF.

The chain couples TRBV7-9 to TRBJ2-5, with TRBD2 as a possible D gene (5 bases). Gene TRBJ2-7 matches the end of the DNA better, so the J call may be wrong. Per the germline V gene, CDR1 is SEHNR and CDR2 is FQNEAQ (reference sequence). The CDR3 extends over 15 amino acids. The CDR3 loop reads CASSRDGLGSYEQYF. In nucleotides, the CDR3 is TGTGCCAGCAGCCGGGATGGGCTAGGCTCCTACGAGCAGTACTTC.

The rearrangement links TRBV11-3 to TRBJ2-2; tentative D call: TRBD2 (5 bases). The V gene lost 10 bases and the J gene lost 0 bases, with 15 bases spanning the gap. CDR1 SGHNT and CDR2 YENEEA come from the germline V gene. The CDR3 totals 15 residues. The CDR3 region has the DNA TGTGCCACCCAACTTTTCGGGGCGAACACCGGGGAGCTGTTTTTT. Its translation is CATQLFGANTGELFF.

The J gene is TRBJ1-2, the V gene TRBV7-9; 11 bases map to TRBD1. This CDR3 spans 17 amino acids. Germline lookup yields CDR1 SEHNR and CDR2 FQNEAQ (reference sequence). With 5 bases clipped from V and 4 bases from J, the junction kept 12 bases outside the gene matches. The CDR3: CASSPTPGTGGGYGYTF. The DNA of the CDR3 is TGTGCCAGCAGCCCAACACCCGGGACAGGGGGAGGCTATGGCTACACCTTC.

To note about this clone: One end of the junction does not line up with germline, which may come from a read error. The chain has TRBV28 and TRBJ1-5; the D gene is possibly TRBD1 (6 bases). Looked up from germline, CDR1 is MDHEN and CDR2 is SYDVKM. This CDR3 is 14 amino acids long. CDR3 sequence: CASSLFGGAQPQHF. The CDR3 bases are TGTGCCAGCAGTTTATTTGGGGGGGCTCAGCCTCAGCATTTT.

This rearrangement joins TRBV13 to TRBJ1-2; 8 bases are a match to TRBD1. CDR1 and CDR2 from the germline V gene are PRHDT and FYEKMQ (reference sequence). Germline trimming cut 8 bases from V and 0 bases from J; bases unmatched to any gene: 2. The CDR3 runs to 13 residues. The DNA of the CDR3 is TGTGCCAGCGGGACAGGCACTAACTATGGCTACACCTTC. Translation gives CASGTGTNYGYTF.

V usage is TRBV30 and J usage is TRBJ1-5; 10 positions match TRBD1. This CDR3 has 15 residues. V lost 3 bases, J lost 3 bases, and 5 bases stayed unmatched. Germline loops: CDR1 GTSNPN, CDR2 SVGIG (reference sequence). CDR3 sequence: CAWRDRGSPNQPQHF. CDR3 coding DNA: TGTGCCTGGAGGGACAGGGGGTCCCCCAATCAGCCCCAGCATTTT. Full variable domain (missing parts from reference TRBV30 and TRBJ1-5): SQTIHQWPATLVQPVGSPLSLECTVEGTSNPNLYWYRQAAGRGLQLLFYSVGIGQISSEVPQNLSASRPQDRQFILSSKKLLLSDSGFYLCAWRDRGSPNQPQHFGDGTRLSIL.

The chain uses TRBV15 and TRBJ2-7; tentatively, D is TRBD1 (5 bases). The CDR3 spans 15 residues. The V and J ends lost 1 base and 3 bases respectively, with 13 bases between them. From germline, CDR1 is LNHNV and CDR2 YYDKDF (reference sequence). CDR3: CATSRASAGHYEQYF. The CDR3 nucleotides read TGTGCCACCAGCAGAGCGTCGGCAGGGCACTACGAGCAGTACTTC.

The gene calls are TRBV19 and TRBJ1-6; perhaps TRBD1 as D (6 bases). The CDR3 runs to 16 residues. Germline values: CDR1 LNHDA, CDR2 SQIVND (reference sequence). V was pared by 0 bases and J by 5 bases, with 11 bases between. CDR3 in amino acids: CASSIEGTTNNSPLHF. DNA for the CDR3: TGTGCCAGTAGTATAGAAGGGACAACCAATAATTCACCCCTCCACTTT.

This chain links TRBV6-1 with TRBJ1-2, with 7 bases aligning to TRBD1. V shed 2 bases and J 7 bases; nucleotides not matched to a gene: 10. The CDR3 extends over 15 amino acids. Germline CDR1 is MNHNS and CDR2 is SASEGT. CDR3 coding DNA: TGTGCCAGCAGTGAAACCCTGACAGGGCGTCCTGGCTACACCTTC. It specifies CASSETLTGRPGYTF.

The chain joins TRBV19 to TRBJ2-3; 7 nucleotides agree with TRBD2. The CDR3 consists of 15 residues. The ends lost 2 bases at V and 1 base at J; junction bases unmatched: 3. Germline values: CDR1 LNHDA, CDR2 SQIVND (reference sequence). Here the CDR3 DNA reads TGTGCCAGTAGTATACGGCTAGCGGGCACAGATACGCAGTATTTT. Amino acids: CASSIRLAGTDTQYF.

The chain uses TRBV13 and TRBJ1-5; 9 bases are a match to TRBD1. Germline CDR1 and CDR2: PRHDT and FYEKMQ (reference sequence). The CDR3 is made up of 15 amino acids. The ends lost 0 bases at V and 4 bases at J; junction bases unmatched: 1. CDR3 DNA: TGTGCCAGCAGCTTAGGAGGGACAGGGAATCAGCCCCAGCATTTT. Protein sequence: CASSLGGTGNQPQHF.

The genes are TRBV27 and TRBJ1-4; TRBD1 aligns across 7 bases. Germline V gene sequence: CDR1 MNHEY, CDR2 SMNVEV (reference sequence). V lost 9 bases to trimming and J lost 0 bases; unmatched junction nucleotides: 10. The CDR3 loop spans 16 amino acids. The CDR3 is CARWVQGPSTNEKLFF. CDR3 coding DNA: TGTGCCAGATGGGTACAGGGGCCTTCAACTAATGAAAAACTGTTTTTT.

The rearrangement joins TRBV4-1 to TRBJ1-1; possible D gene TRBD1, 5 bases. The ends were cut back, 2 bases at V and 4 bases at J, with 23 bases in the middle. CDR1 is MGHRA and CDR2 is YSYEKL in the germline V gene. The CDR3 totals 18 residues. CDR3 in amino acids: CASSQPVSAGPRGTEAFF. CDR3 sequence (DNA): TGCGCCAGCAGCCAACCCGTCTCGGCAGGGCCTCGTGGCACTGAAGCTTTCTTT.

This clone has a handful of counts. J is TRBJ1-2 and V is TRBV7-9; D gene uncertain. Germline V lookup: CDR1 SEHNR, CDR2 FQNEAQ (reference sequence). The CDR3 spans 13 residues. The V end lost 2 bases, the J end lost 7 bases, and 11 bases lay between the germline ends. The CDR3: CASSLIMRLGYTF. CDR3 nucleotide sequence: TGTGCCAGCAGCTTAATTATGAGACTTGGCTACACCTTC.

The chain combines TRBV11-2 with TRBJ1-2, with D tentatively TRBD1 (6 bases). Germline loops: CDR1 SGHAT, CDR2 FQNNGV. Trimming cost V 6 bases and J 6 bases, with 20 bases left between them. The CDR3 covers 15 residues. The CDR3 loop reads CASSKNPTGWDGYTF. In DNA form, the CDR3 reads TGTGCCAGCAGTAAAAACCCGACAGGCTGGGATGGCTACACCTTC.

The rearrangement uses TRBV28 and TRBJ1-2; TRBD1 might be the D (5 bases). The germline V gene encodes CDR1 MDHEN and CDR2 SYDVKM. There are 12 residues in the CDR3. V was pared by 8 bases and J by 5 bases, with 12 bases between. The CDR3 loop reads CASEVTDYGYTF. CDR3 DNA sequence: TGTGCCAGCGAGGTGACAGATTATGGCTACACCTTC.

The J gene is TRBJ2-7, the V gene TRBV27, with D possibly TRBD2 on 6 matching bases. Trimming shortened V by 5 bases and J by 6 bases, and 8 bases separated the two germline ends. Per germline, CDR1 MNHEY and CDR2 SMNVEV (reference sequence). The CDR3 sequence is 11 residues long. The CDR3 loop reads CASSGGFEQYF. The CDR3 coding sequence is TGTGCCAGCAGTGGAGGGTTCGAGCAGTACTTC.

The chain has TRBV7-2 and TRBJ1-2; D is possibly TRBD1 (5 bases). The CDR3 consists of 15 residues. Per the germline V gene, CDR1 is SGHTA and CDR2 is FQGNSA. V was pared by 5 bases and J by 5 bases, with 18 bases between. DNA of the CDR3: TGTGCCAGCAGCAACGGGGGAGGGAGGCCATATGGCTACACCTTC. It translates to CASSNGGGRPYGYTF.

This clone was detected once. At one boundary the junction diverges from the germline segment, which might be a read error. CDR3 DNA sequence: TGCAGTGCCCCGGACAGTTACAATATAGCCTTC. This sequence encodes CSAPDSYNIAF. The genes are TRBV20-1 and TRBJ1-2, with D possibly matching TRBD1 (6 bases). The CDR3 is made up of 11 amino acids. Germline V gives CDR1 DFQATT, CDR2 SNEGSKA (reference sequence).

This clone was seen just once. V is TRBV7-9 and J is TRBJ1-1; D perhaps matches TRBD1 (6 bases). This CDR3 has 14 amino acids. The germline CDR1 and CDR2 sequences are SEHNR and FQNEAQ (reference sequence). V was cut by 5 bases and J by 0 bases, with 10 bases left in between. This CDR3 is CASSTGLLNTEAFF. As DNA, the CDR3 is TGTGCCAGCAGCACAGGGTTGCTGAACACTGAAGCTTTCTTT.

This sequence joins TRBV2 and TRBJ1-1; D is ambiguous. V lost 4 bases, J lost 2 bases, and 8 bases lay in between. Germline-derived CDR1 and CDR2 are SNHLY and FYNNEI. This CDR3 contains 13 residues. The CDR3: CASSAQINTEAFF. In DNA form, the CDR3 reads TGTGCCAGCAGTGCTCAGATTAACACTGAAGCTTTCTTT.